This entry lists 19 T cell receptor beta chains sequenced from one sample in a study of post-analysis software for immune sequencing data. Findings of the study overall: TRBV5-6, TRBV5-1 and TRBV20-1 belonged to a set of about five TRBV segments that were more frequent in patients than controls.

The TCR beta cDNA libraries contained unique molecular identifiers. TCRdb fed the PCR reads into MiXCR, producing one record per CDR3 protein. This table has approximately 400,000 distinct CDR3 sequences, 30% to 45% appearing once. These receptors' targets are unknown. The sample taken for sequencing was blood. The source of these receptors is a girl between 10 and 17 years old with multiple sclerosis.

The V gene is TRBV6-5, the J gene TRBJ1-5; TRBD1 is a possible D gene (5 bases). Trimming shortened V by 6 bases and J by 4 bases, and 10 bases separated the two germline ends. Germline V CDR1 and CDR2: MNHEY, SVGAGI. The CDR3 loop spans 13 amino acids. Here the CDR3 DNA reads TGTGCCAGCAGACTCAGGGTAAATCAGCCCCAGCATTTT. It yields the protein CASRLRVNQPQHF.

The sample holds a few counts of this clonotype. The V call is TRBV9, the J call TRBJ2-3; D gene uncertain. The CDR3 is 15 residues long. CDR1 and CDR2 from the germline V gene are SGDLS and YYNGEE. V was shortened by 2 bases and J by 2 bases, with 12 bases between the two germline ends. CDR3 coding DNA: TGTGCCAGCAGCGTCCTTGGACGGTTCACAGATACGCAGTATTTT. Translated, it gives CASSVLGRFTDTQYF.

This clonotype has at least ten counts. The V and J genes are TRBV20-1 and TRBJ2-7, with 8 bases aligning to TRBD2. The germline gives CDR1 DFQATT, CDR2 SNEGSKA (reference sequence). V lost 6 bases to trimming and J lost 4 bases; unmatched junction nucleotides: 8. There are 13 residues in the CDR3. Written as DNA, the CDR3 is TGCAGTGCCGCCGGGACTAGTGGTTACGAGCAGTACTTC. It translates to CSAAGTSGYEQYF.

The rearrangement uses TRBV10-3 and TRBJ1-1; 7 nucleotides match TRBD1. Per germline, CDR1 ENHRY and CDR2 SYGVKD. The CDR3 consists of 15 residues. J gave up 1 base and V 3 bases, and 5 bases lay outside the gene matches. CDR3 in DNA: TGTGCCATCAGTGACAGACAGGGTCCGAACACTGAAGCTTTCTTT. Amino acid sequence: CAISDRQGPNTEAFF.

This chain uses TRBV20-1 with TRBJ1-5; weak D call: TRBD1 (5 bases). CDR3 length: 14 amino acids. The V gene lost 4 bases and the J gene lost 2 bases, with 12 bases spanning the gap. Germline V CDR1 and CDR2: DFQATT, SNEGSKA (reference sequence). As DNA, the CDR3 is TGCAGTGCTAACAGGTTGAGTGGCAATCAGCCCCAGCATTTT. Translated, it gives CSANRLSGNQPQHF.

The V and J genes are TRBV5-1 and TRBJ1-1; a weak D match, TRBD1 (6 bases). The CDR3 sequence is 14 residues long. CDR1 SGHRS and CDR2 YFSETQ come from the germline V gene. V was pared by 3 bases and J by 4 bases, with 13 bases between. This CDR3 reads CASSYSGEVTEAFF. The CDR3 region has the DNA TGCGCCAGCAGCTATTCAGGGGAGGTCACTGAAGCTTTCTTT. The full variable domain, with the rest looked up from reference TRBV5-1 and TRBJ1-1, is KAGVTQTPRYLIKTRGQQVTLSCSPISGHRSVSWYQQTPGQGLQFLFEYFSETQRNKGNFPGRFSGRQFSNSRSEMNVSTLELGDSALYLCASSYSGEVTEAFFGQGTRLTVV.

The CDR3 coding sequence is TGTGCCAGCAGTTCCCAACTCCGAGCGGCGCAGTACTTC. This translates into CASSSQLRAAQYF. The chain joins TRBV12-3 or TRBV12-4 to TRBJ2-7; D may be TRBD2 (5 bases). V was shortened by 4 bases and J by 9 bases, with 16 bases between the two germline ends. This CDR3 spans 13 amino acids.

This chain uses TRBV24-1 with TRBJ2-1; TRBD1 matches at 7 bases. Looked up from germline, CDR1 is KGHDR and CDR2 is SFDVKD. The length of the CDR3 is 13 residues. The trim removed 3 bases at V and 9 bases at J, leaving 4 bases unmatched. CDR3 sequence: CATSDDRAIEQFF. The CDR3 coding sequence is TGTGCCACCAGTGATGACAGGGCAATTGAGCAGTTCTTC.

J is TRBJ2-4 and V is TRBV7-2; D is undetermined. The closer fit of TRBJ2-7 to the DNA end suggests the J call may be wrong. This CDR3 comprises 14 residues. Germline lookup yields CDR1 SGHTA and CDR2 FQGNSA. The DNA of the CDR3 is TGTGCCAGCAGCTTATTGGGGTCCCGCTACGAGCAGTACTTC. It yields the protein CASSLLGSRYEQYF.

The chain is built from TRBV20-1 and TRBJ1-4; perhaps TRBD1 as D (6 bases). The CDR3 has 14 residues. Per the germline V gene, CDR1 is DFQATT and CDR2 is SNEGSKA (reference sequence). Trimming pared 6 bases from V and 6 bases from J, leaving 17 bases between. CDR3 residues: CSAKRGGAYEKLFF. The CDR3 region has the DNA TGCAGTGCAAAGCGGGGGGGCGCTTATGAAAAACTGTTTTTT.

The CDR3 sequence is CASSMGQGDTEAFF. The CDR3 DNA sequence: TGCGCCAGCAGCATGGGACAGGGGGACACTGAAGCTTTCTTT. The chain has TRBV5-1 and TRBJ1-1; 11 bases fit TRBD1. The CDR3 spans 14 residues. The V segment lost 4 bases and the J segment 3 bases; nucleotides outside the gene matches: 2. Germline V gives CDR1 SGHRS, CDR2 YFSETQ. Full variable domain (remainder filled in from reference TRBV5-1 and TRBJ1-1): KAGVTQTPRYLIKTRGQQVTLSCSPISGHRSVSWYQQTPGQGLQFLFEYFSETQRNKGNFPGRFSGRQFSNSRSEMNVSTLELGDSALYLCASSMGQGDTEAFFGQGTRLTVV.

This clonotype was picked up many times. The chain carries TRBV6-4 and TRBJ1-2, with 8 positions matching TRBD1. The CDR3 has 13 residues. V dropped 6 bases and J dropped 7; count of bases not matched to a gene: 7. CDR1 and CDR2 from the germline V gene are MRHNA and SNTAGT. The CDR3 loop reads CASSLTGGGGYTF. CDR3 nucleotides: TGTGCCAGCAGCTTAACAGGGGGTGGTGGCTACACCTTC.

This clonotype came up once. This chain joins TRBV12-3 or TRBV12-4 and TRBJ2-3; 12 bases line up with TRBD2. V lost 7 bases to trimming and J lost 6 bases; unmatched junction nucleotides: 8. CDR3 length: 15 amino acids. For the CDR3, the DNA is TGTGCCAGCAACGCACTAGCGGGGGGCTTGGATACGCAGTATTTT. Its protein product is CASNALAGGLDTQYF.

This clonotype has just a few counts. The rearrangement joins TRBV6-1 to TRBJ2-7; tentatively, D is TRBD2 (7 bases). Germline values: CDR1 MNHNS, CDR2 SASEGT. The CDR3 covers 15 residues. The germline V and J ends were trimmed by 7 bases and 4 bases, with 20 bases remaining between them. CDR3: CASTQFRGGGYEQYF. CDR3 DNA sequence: TGTGCCAGCACCCAATTTAGGGGGGGCGGGTACGAGCAGTACTTC.

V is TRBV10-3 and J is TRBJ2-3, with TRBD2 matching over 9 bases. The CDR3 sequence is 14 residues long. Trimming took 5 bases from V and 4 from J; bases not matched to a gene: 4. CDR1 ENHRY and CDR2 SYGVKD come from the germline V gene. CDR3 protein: CAISLSGGADTQYF. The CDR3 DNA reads TGTGCCATCAGTCTTAGCGGGGGCGCAGATACGCAGTATTTT.

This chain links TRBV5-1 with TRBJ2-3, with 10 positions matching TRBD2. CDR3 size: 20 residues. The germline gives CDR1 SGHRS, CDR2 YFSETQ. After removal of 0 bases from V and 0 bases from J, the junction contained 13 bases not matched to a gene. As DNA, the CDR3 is TGCGCCAGCAGCTTGGACGGGCCCCTAGCGGGAGAAAGAAGCACAGATACGCAGTATTTT. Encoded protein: CASSLDGPLAGERSTDTQYF.

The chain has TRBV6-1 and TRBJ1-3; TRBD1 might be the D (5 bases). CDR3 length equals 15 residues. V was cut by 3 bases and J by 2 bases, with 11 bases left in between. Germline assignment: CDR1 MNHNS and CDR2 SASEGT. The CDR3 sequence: CASSELPGPGNTIYF. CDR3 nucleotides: TGTGCCAGCAGTGAGCTACCGGGACCTGGAAACACCATATATTTT.

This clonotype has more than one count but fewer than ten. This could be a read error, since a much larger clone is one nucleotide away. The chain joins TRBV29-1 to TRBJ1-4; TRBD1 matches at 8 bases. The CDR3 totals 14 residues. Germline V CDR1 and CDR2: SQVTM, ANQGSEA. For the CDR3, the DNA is TGCAGCGCCGGAGGCGGGACAGGTGATGAAAAACGGTTTTTT. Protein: CSAGGGTGDEKRFF.

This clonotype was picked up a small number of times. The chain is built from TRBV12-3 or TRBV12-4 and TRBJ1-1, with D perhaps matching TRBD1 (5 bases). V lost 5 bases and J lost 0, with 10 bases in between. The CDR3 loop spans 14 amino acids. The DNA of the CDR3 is TGTGCCAGCAGTCCCCAGACAGTGAACACTGAAGCTTTCTTT. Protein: CASSPQTVNTEAFF.